Presented here are 27 T cell receptor beta chains from one specimen sequenced in a study of cytomegalovirus exposure and HLA in healthy donors. Both 60 Vbeta primers and 13 Jbeta primers went into the PCR. Libraries were prepared by immunoSEQ multiplex PCR; TCRdb keeps only in-frame clonotypes and omits some of them. Here the sample spans under 200,000 clones, 60% to 85% being singletons. The specimen was PBMCs. The receptor source for this set is a man aged 50-59 years in good health and CMV-seropositive.

This chain joins TRBV2 and TRBJ1-5; TRBD1 matches at 10 bases. V dropped 5 bases and J dropped 0; count of bases not matched to a gene: 10. The CDR3 loop spans 18 amino acids. Germline-derived CDR1 and CDR2 are SNHLY and FYNNEI. In DNA, the CDR3 is TGTGCCAGCAGTATGTCGGACAGGGGGGAAAATAGCAATCAGCCCCAGCATTTT. It specifies CASSMSDRGENSNQPQHF. The whole variable domain, filled in from reference TRBV2 and TRBJ1-5, reads EPEVTQTPSHQVTQMGQEVILRCVPISNHLYFYWYRQILGQKVEFLVSFYNNEISEKSEIFDDQFSVERPDGSNFTLKIRSTKLEDSAMYFCASSMSDRGENSNQPQHFGDGTRLSIL.

A single count supports this clone. At the DNA level, this CDR3 is encoded by other sequences in the same sample as well. The CDR3: CASSLDRGEYNEQFF. As DNA, the CDR3 is TGTGCCAGCAGCTTAGATCGGGGAGAGTACAATGAGCAGTTCTTC. The chain combines TRBV11-3 with TRBJ2-1, with D possibly TRBD2 on 5 matching bases. Germline assignment: CDR1 SGHNT and CDR2 YENEEA. Trimming shortened V by 0 bases and J by 4 bases, and 10 bases separated the two germline ends. This CDR3 is 15 amino acids long.

The CDR3: CSASPYTEAFF. The CDR3 DNA sequence: TGCAGTGCTAGTCCCTACACTGAAGCTTTCTTT. The chain couples TRBV20-1 to TRBJ1-1; D ambiguous. There are 11 residues in the CDR3. Germline-derived CDR1 and CDR2 are DFQATT and SNEGSKA (reference sequence). V gave up 3 bases and J gave up 3 bases, with 5 bases separating them.

This chain links TRBV4-3 with TRBJ2-7; TRBD2 aligns across 13 bases. This CDR3 has 15 amino acids. The junction had 3 bases not matched to a gene; V was cut back by 4 bases and J by 3 bases. Germline lookup yields CDR1 LGHNA and CDR2 YSLEER. CDR3 in DNA: TGCGCCAGCAGCCTTGGACTAGCGGGGGTCTACGAGCAGTACTTC. Its translation is CASSLGLAGVYEQYF.

In its sample, this clone was seen a few times. The chain is built from TRBV19 and TRBJ1-6; D call uncertain. CDR1 LNHDA and CDR2 SQIVND come from the germline V gene (reference sequence). Trimming shortened V by 3 bases and J by 11 bases, and 11 bases separated the two germline ends. The length of the CDR3 is 13 residues. As DNA, the CDR3 is TGTGCCAGTAGTATGAAAGGTGACACACCCCTCCACTTT. Its protein product is CASSMKGDTPLHF.

This sequence joins TRBV15 and TRBJ2-1; TRBD1 aligns across 9 bases. Germline CDR1 and CDR2: LNHNV and YYDKDF (reference sequence). The CDR3 is 14 amino acids. The ends lost 5 bases at V and 7 bases at J; junction bases unmatched: 6. The DNA of the CDR3 is TGTGCCACCAGCTGGTCCGGGACAGGGAATGAGCAGTTCTTC. It translates to CATSWSGTGNEQFF.

J is TRBJ2-7 and V is TRBV29-1; TRBD1 agrees at 8 bases. The V and J ends lost 4 bases and 3 bases, in that order; junction bases with no gene match: 11. CDR3 length: 15 amino acids. Per germline, CDR1 SQVTM and CDR2 ANQGSEA. The chain's CDR3 is CSVVSEGTGRYEQYF. Here the CDR3 DNA reads TGCAGCGTTGTCTCGGAGGGGACAGGCCGCTACGAGCAGTACTTC.

CDR3 sequence: CASRPRLYEQYF. Here the CDR3 DNA reads TGTGCCAGCAGACCTAGACTCTACGAGCAGTACTTC. The genes are TRBV6-4 and TRBJ2-7; unclear D gene. V lost 6 bases and J 3 bases, leaving 9 bases between the germline ends. The germline gives CDR1 MRHNA, CDR2 SNTAGT. This CDR3 is 12 amino acids long.

The V and J genes are TRBV19 and TRBJ1-1; possibly TRBD1 for D (6 bases). Germline CDR1 reads LNHDA; CDR2 reads SQIVND (reference sequence). The CDR3 consists of 14 residues. The V end was cut by 5 bases, the J end by 0 bases, with 10 bases between. Written as DNA, the CDR3 is TGTGCCAGTAGTCTCGGACAGATGAACACTGAAGCTTTCTTT. It translates to CASSLGQMNTEAFF.

This clone was observed a handful of times. The chain employs TRBV13 and TRBJ2-7, with D perhaps matching TRBD1 (5 bases). The CDR3 has 16 residues. V lost 5 bases and J 0 bases, leaving 17 bases between the germline ends. Germline V gives CDR1 PRHDT, CDR2 FYEKMQ (reference sequence). The CDR3: CASSLRTLSGSYEQYF. CDR3 DNA sequence: TGTGCCAGCAGCCTTCGGACACTATCAGGCTCCTACGAGCAGTACTTC.

The gene calls are TRBV19 and TRBJ1-3, with a weak D call TRBD1 (5 bases). The germline V gene has CDR1 LNHDA and CDR2 SQIVND (reference sequence). The CDR3 length is 14 residues. V shed 4 bases and J shed 7 bases, with 14 bases lying between them. The CDR3 region is CASSSSGHRNTIYF. CDR3 bases: TGTGCCAGTAGTAGCTCAGGGCATAGGAACACCATATATTTT. The whole variable domain, filled in from reference TRBV19 and TRBJ1-3, reads DGGITQSPKYLFRKEGQNVTLSCEQNLNHDAMYWYRQDPGQGLRLIYYSQIVNDFQKGDIAEGYSVSREKKESFPLTVTSAQKNPTAFYLCASSSSGHRNTIYFGEGSWLTVV.

CDR3 sequence reads: CASSPQVLSNQPQHF. The CDR3 DNA reads as TGTGCCAGCAGCCCCCAGGTTCTTAGCAATCAGCCCCAGCATTTT. This sequence joins TRBV7-2 and TRBJ1-5; D ambiguous. The ends were cut back, 5 bases at V and 0 bases at J, with 11 bases in the middle. Germline CDR1 is SGHTA and CDR2 is FQGNSA. CDR3 size: 15 residues.

The chain links TRBV5-4 to TRBJ2-5; weak D call: TRBD1 (5 bases). The germline CDR1 and CDR2 sequences are SGHNT and YYREEE (reference sequence). The CDR3 is 14 amino acids. V was pared by 4 bases and J by 2 bases, with 12 bases between. CDR3 region: CASSHQTEQETQYF. In DNA, the CDR3 is TGTGCCAGCAGCCATCAGACAGAGCAAGAGACCCAGTACTTC.

Only a few counts were recorded for this clone. V usage is TRBV7-2 and J usage is TRBJ1-4; D may be TRBD1 (5 bases). Germline CDR1 is SGHTA and CDR2 is FQGNSA. Deletions cut 5 bases from V and 0 bases from J, with 10 bases between. The CDR3 has 15 amino acids. CDR3 sequence reads: CASSLAGATNEKLFF. For the CDR3, the DNA is TGTGCCAGCAGCCTGGCGGGGGCAACTAATGAAAAACTGTTTTTT. Full variable domain (missing parts from reference TRBV7-2 and TRBJ1-4): GAGVSQSPSNKVTEKGKDVELRCDPISGHTALYWYRQSLGQGLEFLIYFQGNSAPDKSGLPSDRFSAERTGGSVSTLTIQRTQQEDSAVYLCASSLAGATNEKLFFGSGTQLSVL.

The V gene is TRBV4-3, the J gene TRBJ1-2; no clear D gene. There are 14 residues in the CDR3. Germline V lookup: CDR1 LGHNA, CDR2 YSLEER. Trimming stripped 0 bases from V and 8 bases from J, with 13 bases between. The CDR3 protein is CASSQDRSLLGYTF. In DNA, the CDR3 is TGCGCCAGCAGCCAAGATCGGAGTTTGCTAGGCTACACCTTC.

This clone showed up just a few times. The genes are TRBV9 and TRBJ2-2; a weak D match, TRBD2 (5 bases). The CDR3 loop spans 14 amino acids. The germline V gene encodes CDR1 SGDLS and CDR2 YYNGEE. V lost 4 bases and J lost 4, with 11 bases in between. As DNA, the CDR3 is TGTGCCAGCAGCCCCCGACTAACCACCGGGGAGCTGTTTTTT. Translated: CASSPRLTTGELFF. Together with reference TRBV9 and TRBJ2-2, the CDR3 gives the full variable domain: DSGVTQTPKHLITATGQRVTLRCSPRSGDLSVYWYQQSLDQGLQFLIQYYNGEERAKGNILERFSAQQFPDLHSELNLSSLELGDSALYFCASSPRLTTGELFFGEGSRLTVL.

In its sample, this clone was seen once. The gene calls are TRBV6-1 and TRBJ2-1, with D unresolved. V was pared by 2 bases and J by 7 bases, with 12 bases between. CDR3 length: 14 residues. In germline, CDR1 is MNHNS, CDR2 SASEGT. In nucleotides, the CDR3 is TGTGCCAGCAGTGAATCCCACTATAGGAATGAGCAGTTCTTC. Protein: CASSESHYRNEQFF.

This clone was observed a handful of times. This chain joins TRBV29-1 and TRBJ2-7, with TRBD1 matching 12 bases. Germline V gives CDR1 SQVTM, CDR2 ANQGSEA. Trimming cost V 4 bases and J 6 bases; bases outside gene matches: 7. This CDR3 contains 14 residues. The CDR3 spells CSVATGTGGVEQYF. The DNA for the CDR3 is TGCAGCGTTGCAACCGGGACAGGGGGCGTCGAGCAGTACTTC.

The CDR3 sequence: CATSAQGVTGELFF. CDR3 nucleotide sequence: TGTGCCACCAGCGCACAGGGGGTTACCGGGGAGCTGTTTTTT. This chain uses TRBV15 with TRBJ2-2, with 8 nucleotides matching TRBD1. Losses at the gene ends were 5 bases for V and 5 bases for J; bases not matched to a gene: 4. The CDR3 loop spans 14 amino acids. CDR1 is LNHNV and CDR2 is YYDKDF in the germline V gene (reference sequence).

This rearrangement joins TRBV6-6 to TRBJ1-4; 10 bases are a match to TRBD1. CDR1 and CDR2 (germline): MNHNY, SVGAGI (reference sequence). The CDR3 has 15 amino acids. The V segment lost 5 bases and the J segment 8 bases; nucleotides outside the gene matches: 8. In nucleotides, the CDR3 is TGTGCCAGCAGTACCGACAGGGGGCTACGCGAAAAACTGTTTTTT. This translates into CASSTDRGLREKLFF.

As DNA, the CDR3 is TGTGCCAGCAGCTTAACGCCCCCACTAGCGGGGGCGGCAGATACGCAGTATTTT. It is translated as CASSLTPPLAGAADTQYF. The chain has TRBV7-3 and TRBJ2-3; 11 bases align to TRBD2. The germline gives CDR1 SGHTA, CDR2 FQGTGA. This CDR3 comprises 18 residues. V was clipped by 0 bases and J by 4 bases; unmatched bases: 9.

This clone was found a few times. The chain couples TRBV19 to TRBJ1-2, with D hard to call. CDR3 size: 13 residues. Germline V gene data show CDR1 as LNHDA and CDR2 as SQIVND (reference sequence). V gave up 6 bases and J gave up 5 bases, with 13 bases separating them. The CDR3 spells CASSPGYSYGYTF. As DNA, the CDR3 is TGTGCCAGTAGCCCAGGTTACTCTTATGGCTACACCTTC. Full variable domain (remainder filled in from reference TRBV19 and TRBJ1-2): DGGITQSPKYLFRKEGQNVTLSCEQNLNHDAMYWYRQDPGQGLRLIYYSQIVNDFQKGDIAEGYSVSREKKESFPLTVTSAQKNPTAFYLCASSPGYSYGYTFGSGTRLTVV.

The rearrangement joins TRBV19 to TRBJ2-4, with TRBD2 as a possible D gene (6 bases). The CDR3 has 16 residues. Trimming removed 3 bases from V and 1 base from J, with 13 bases in between. Looked up from germline, CDR1 is LNHDA and CDR2 is SQIVND (reference sequence). The CDR3 reads CASSMWGEWAKNIQYF. The DNA for the CDR3 is TGTGCCAGTAGTATGTGGGGGGAGTGGGCCAAAAACATTCAGTACTTC.

V is TRBV5-1 and J is TRBJ2-7, with no clear D. In germline, CDR1 is SGHRS, CDR2 YFSETQ. The CDR3 consists of 13 residues. Deletions cut 0 bases from V and 2 bases from J, with 6 bases between. The CDR3: CASSLATAYEQYF. CDR3 coding DNA: TGCGCCAGCAGCTTGGCTACGGCCTACGAGCAGTACTTC.

The chain joins TRBV19 to TRBJ2-7; D is unresolved. V lost 3 bases and J 2 bases, leaving 11 bases between the germline ends. Germline CDR1 reads LNHDA; CDR2 reads SQIVND (reference sequence). This CDR3 contains 14 residues. CDR3 sequence (DNA): TGTGCCAGTAGTATTAGTCACCAAGCCTACGAGCAGTACTTC. This sequence encodes CASSISHQAYEQYF.

This rearrangement joins TRBV27 to TRBJ1-1; 9 positions agree with TRBD1. The germline gives CDR1 MNHEY, CDR2 SMNVEV (reference sequence). This CDR3 contains 17 residues. The V gene end was trimmed by 0 bases and the J gene end by 0 bases; junction bases not matched to a gene: 5. The CDR3 DNA reads TGTGCCAGCAGTTTATCGGGACAGGGTGATCTGAACACTGAAGCTTTCTTT. Its translation is CASSLSGQGDLNTEAFF.

This clone occurred a few times. The rearrangement joins TRBV2 to TRBJ1-3; 8 bases fit TRBD1. The CDR3 consists of 15 residues. The germline V gene encodes CDR1 SNHLY and CDR2 FYNNEI. V lost 3 bases to trimming and J lost 1 base; unmatched junction nucleotides: 2. The CDR3 is CASSDRGRSGNTIYF. CDR3 bases: TGTGCCAGCAGTGACAGGGGGCGTTCTGGAAACACCATATATTTT.